This paragraph reports one T cell receptor (beta chain). What it recognizes is unknown. This sample is drawn from a study of cytomegalovirus exposure and HLA in healthy donors. 13 Jbeta primers and 60 Vbeta primers were used for the PCR. The repertoire was sequenced with immunoSEQ multiplex PCR; TCRdb's copy has only in-frame clones and lacks some. The sample has some 91,000 clones, around 73% seen once. Study-wide results and caveats: The authors enumerated under 200 TCR beta chains as linked to cytomegalovirus.

The CDR3 contains 16 residues. The germline CDR1 and CDR2 sequences are LNHDA and SQIVND (reference sequence). Trimming cost V 4 bases and J 5 bases; bases outside gene matches: 11. The specimen sequenced was PBMCs. This clonotype was sampled from a woman aged 60-75 years in good health and CMV-seronegative. The V call is TRBV19, the J call TRBJ1-1, with TRBD1 matching 9 bases. The CDR3: CASSTGHRGRRTEAFF. For the CDR3, the DNA is TGTGCCAGTAGTACGGGACACAGGGGGCGAAGGACTGAAGCTTTCTTT.